Following are 22 T cell receptor beta chains from one sample sequenced in a study of T cell changes during pregnancy in multiple sclerosis. Generated by immunoSEQ multiplex PCR, the TCRdb table keeps only in-frame clones and is missing some. This sample has tens of thousands of clones, with 92% found just once. The source material was CD4+ T cells from peripheral blood mononuclear cells, sampled before pregnancy. The receptors originated from a female donor with multiple sclerosis, enrolled in a pregnancy study.

V gene TRBV30 combines with J gene TRBJ1-1; D unclear. Germline loops: CDR1 GTSNPN, CDR2 SVGIG (reference sequence). Trimming removed 0 bases from V and 3 bases from J, with 5 bases in between. The CDR3 totals 12 residues. Here the CDR3 reads CAWSVRDTEAFF. The CDR3 DNA follows: TGTGCCTGGAGTGTCCGGGACACTGAAGCTTTCTTT.

The chain recombines TRBV5-6 with TRBJ2-3; TRBD2 aligns across 13 bases. Germline CDR1 is SGHDT and CDR2 is YYEEEE. V dropped 2 bases and J dropped 3; count of bases not matched to a gene: 3. The CDR3 is 16 residues long. The CDR3 spells CASSFRTSGRTDTQYF. In nucleotides, the CDR3 is TGTGCCAGCAGCTTCAGGACTAGCGGGAGAACAGATACGCAGTATTTT.

The rearrangement links TRBV4-2 to TRBJ2-5, with a possible D match to TRBD2 (6 bases). The end of the DNA aligns better with TRBJ2-7, so the J call may be wrong. The CDR3 has 16 residues. Germline V lookup: CDR1 LGHNA, CDR2 YNFKEQ. CDR3 loop: CASSQDHGGAEYEQYF. The CDR3 DNA reads TGTGCCAGCAGCCAAGATCATGGCGGGGCAGAATACGAGCAGTACTTC.

V usage is TRBV29-1 and J usage is TRBJ2-3, with D possibly matching TRBD2 (6 bases). From germline, CDR1 is SQVTM and CDR2 ANQGSEA. CDR3 length: 13 amino acids. V dropped 5 bases and J dropped 5 bases, with 14 bases sitting between them. The CDR3 nucleotides read TGCAGCGTTTATGGAGGGGCAGGAGATACGCAGTATTTT. It translates to CSVYGGAGDTQYF.

This chain joins TRBV30 and TRBJ2-7, with 7 bases identical to TRBD1. There are 14 residues in the CDR3. V shed 3 bases and J 7 bases; nucleotides not matched to a gene: 12. Germline-derived CDR1 and CDR2 are GTSNPN and SVGIG (reference sequence). This chain's CDR3 is CAWRDRGRGYEQYF. The CDR3, as DNA: TGTGCCTGGAGGGACCGTGGCAGGGGGTATGAGCAGTACTTC. Combining the CDR3 with reference TRBV30 and TRBJ2-7 gives the whole variable domain SQTIHQWPATLVQPVGSPLSLECTVEGTSNPNLYWYRQAAGRGLQLLFYSVGIGQISSEVPQNLSASRPQDRQFILSSKKLLLSDSGFYLCAWRDRGRGYEQYFGPGTRLTVT.

The gene calls are TRBV2 and TRBJ2-7; no reliable D call. Germline V gives CDR1 SNHLY, CDR2 FYNNEI. Trimming took 5 bases from V and 1 from J, leaving 12 bases between them. The CDR3 has 14 residues. The CDR3 coding sequence is TGTGCCAGCAGTTCAGACATCACGTCCTACGAGCAGTACTTC. This encodes CASSSDITSYEQYF.

The J gene is TRBJ2-7, the V gene TRBV5-1, with a tentative D call TRBD1 (5 bases). CDR1 and CDR2 (germline): SGHRS, YFSETQ. The germline V and J ends were trimmed by 0 bases and 2 bases, with 9 bases remaining between them. The CDR3 has 14 amino acids. The DNA of the CDR3 is TGCGCCAGCAGCTTGGATTCAGGGACCTACGAGCAGTACTTC. It specifies CASSLDSGTYEQYF.

The genes are TRBV6-1 and TRBJ1-6, with 9 positions matching TRBD1. The CDR3 runs to 15 residues. The junction had 7 bases not matched to a gene; V was cut back by 7 bases and J by 6 bases. Germline CDR1 is MNHNS and CDR2 is SASEGT. The CDR3 is CASNLMGQGNSPLHF. In DNA, the CDR3 is TGTGCCAGCAATCTAATGGGACAGGGTAATTCACCCCTCCACTTT.

V is TRBV5-1 and J is TRBJ2-2; 9 bases are shared with TRBD2. The CDR3 is made up of 17 amino acids. CDR1 SGHRS and CDR2 YFSETQ come from the germline V gene. Germline trimming cut 3 bases from V and 5 bases from J; bases unmatched to any gene: 11. The CDR3 reads CASSSSPGTSSTGELFF. The CDR3 bases are TGCGCCAGCAGCTCCTCCCCCGGGACTAGCTCGACCGGGGAGCTGTTTTTT.

This clone was seen a handful of times. The genes are TRBV5-4 and TRBJ1-1; possible D gene TRBD1, 5 bases. The CDR3 has 14 amino acids. CDR1 is SGHNT, CDR2 YYREEE, per germline (reference sequence). Trimming took 0 bases from V and 2 from J, leaving 8 bases between them. CDR3 region: CASSLVRENTEAFF. The DNA for the CDR3 is TGTGCCAGCAGCTTGGTCAGGGAAAACACTGAAGCTTTCTTT.

The V gene is TRBV5-1, the J gene TRBJ2-7; TRBD1 matches at 7 bases. The V gene's germline CDR1 is SGHRS and CDR2 YFSETQ. This CDR3 has 15 amino acids. The ends lost 4 bases at V and 5 bases at J; junction bases unmatched: 12. In DNA form, the CDR3 reads TGCGCCAGCAGCATCAAGACAGGGCAGGCCCACGAGCAGTACTTC. It specifies CASSIKTGQAHEQYF.

The gene calls are TRBV19 and TRBJ2-2, with D perhaps TRBD1 (5 bases). The CDR3 extends over 14 amino acids. CDR1 and CDR2 from the germline V gene are LNHDA and SQIVND (reference sequence). V lost 6 bases and J 4 bases, leaving 12 bases between the germline ends. In nucleotides, the CDR3 is TGTGCCAGTAGCCTAGGGGTCACCACCGGGGAGCTGTTTTTT. Its translation is CASSLGVTTGELFF.

The chain links TRBV28 to TRBJ2-4, with 14 positions matching TRBD2. This CDR3 contains 15 residues. Unmatched junction bases numbered 3, after V lost 6 bases and J lost 5 bases. The germline V gene encodes CDR1 MDHEN and CDR2 SYDVKM. The CDR3 DNA reads as TGTGCCAGCAGGGGGACTAGCGGGAGCCAAAACATTCAGTACTTC. Encoded protein: CASRGTSGSQNIQYF.

The chain combines TRBV7-8 with TRBJ2-7; 8 bases align to TRBD2. After removal of 8 bases from V and 4 bases from J, the junction contained 13 bases not matched to a gene. The CDR3 spans 15 residues. Germline CDR1 SGHVS, CDR2 FQNEAQ. The CDR3 protein is CASCRGTGGSYEQYF. DNA of the CDR3: TGTGCCAGCTGTCGGGGAACGGGAGGGAGTTACGAGCAGTACTTC.

This clone was seen a few times. This chain uses TRBV18 with TRBJ1-2, with 9 bases that match TRBD1. With V trimmed by 3 bases and J by 7 bases, 3 bases remained unmatched. The CDR3 is 13 residues long. CDR1 and CDR2 from the germline V gene are KGHSH and LQKENI. As DNA, the CDR3 is TGTGCCAGCTCACCCGGGACAGGGCTTGGCTACACCTTC. It yields the protein CASSPGTGLGYTF.

Only one count was recorded for this clone. The rearrangement joins TRBV7-9 to TRBJ2-7; 13 nucleotides agree with TRBD2. The V and J ends lost 5 bases and 6 bases, in that order; junction bases with no gene match: 10. The germline V gene encodes CDR1 SEHNR and CDR2 FQNEAQ (reference sequence). CDR3 length equals 16 residues. The CDR3 sequence: CASSPSGLAGVSEQYF. CDR3 bases: TGTGCCAGCAGCCCTAGCGGACTAGCGGGAGTGTCCGAGCAGTACTTC.

The chain links TRBV11-2 to TRBJ2-1, with D tentatively TRBD2 (5 bases). Germline assignment: CDR1 SGHAT and CDR2 FQNNGV. The CDR3 totals 16 residues. Trimming removed 2 bases from V and 4 bases from J, with 15 bases in between. CDR3 sequence reads: CASSLSSGATYNEQFF. Here the CDR3 DNA reads TGTGCCAGCAGCTTATCAAGCGGAGCCACTTACAATGAGCAGTTCTTC.

This chain connects TRBV4-1 to TRBJ2-5; 10 nucleotides line up with TRBD2. The CDR3 spans 15 residues. Germline trimming cut 5 bases from V and 4 bases from J; bases unmatched to any gene: 7. Germline CDR1 is MGHRA and CDR2 is YSYEKL. Written as DNA, the CDR3 is TGCGCCAGCAGCGTTAGCGGGGGGTTTGGAGAGACCCAGTACTTC. It is translated as CASSVSGGFGETQYF.

The table lists this clone with a count of one. The CDR3 is CAWSVGASGMSYEQYF. The CDR3 DNA sequence: TGTGCCTGGAGTGTGGGGGCTAGCGGGATGTCCTACGAGCAGTACTTC. The rearrangement joins TRBV30 to TRBJ2-7; 9 nucleotides align to TRBD2. J was trimmed by 1 base and V by 0 bases; bases with no gene match: 7. Germline CDR1 and CDR2: GTSNPN and SVGIG (reference sequence). The CDR3 runs 16 residues.

This chain connects TRBV25-1 to TRBJ2-3, with D maybe TRBD2 (6 bases). Germline V CDR1 and CDR2: MGHDK, SYGVNS. This CDR3 contains 14 residues. V lost 4 bases, J lost 3 bases, and 11 bases lay in between. The CDR3 nucleotides are TGTGCCAGCAGTGGCGGTGGGGGGACAGATACGCAGTATTTT. Amino acids: CASSGGGGTDTQYF.

The chain combines TRBV2 with TRBJ2-1; 8 positions match TRBD2. Germline V gene lookup returns CDR1 SNHLY and CDR2 FYNNEI. The junction had 1 base not matched to a gene; V was cut back by 4 bases and J by 2 bases. CDR3 size: 14 residues. The CDR3 bases are TGTGCCAGCAGTGTCGGGAGGGCCTACAATGAGCAGTTCTTC. Encoded protein: CASSVGRAYNEQFF. Combining the CDR3 with reference TRBV2 and TRBJ2-1 gives the whole variable domain EPEVTQTPSHQVTQMGQEVILRCVPISNHLYFYWYRQILGQKVEFLVSFYNNEISEKSEIFDDQFSVERPDGSNFTLKIRSTKLEDSAMYFCASSVGRAYNEQFFGPGTRLTVL.

The rearrangement uses TRBV7-2 and TRBJ2-7, with 8 nucleotides matching TRBD2. CDR1 SGHTA and CDR2 FQGNSA come from the germline V gene. Trimming took 5 bases from V and 1 from J; bases not matched to a gene: 7. The CDR3 totals 15 residues. In nucleotides, the CDR3 is TGTGCCAGCAGCCTGGTAGCGGGAAATTCCTACGAGCAGTACTTC. Its translation: CASSLVAGNSYEQYF.